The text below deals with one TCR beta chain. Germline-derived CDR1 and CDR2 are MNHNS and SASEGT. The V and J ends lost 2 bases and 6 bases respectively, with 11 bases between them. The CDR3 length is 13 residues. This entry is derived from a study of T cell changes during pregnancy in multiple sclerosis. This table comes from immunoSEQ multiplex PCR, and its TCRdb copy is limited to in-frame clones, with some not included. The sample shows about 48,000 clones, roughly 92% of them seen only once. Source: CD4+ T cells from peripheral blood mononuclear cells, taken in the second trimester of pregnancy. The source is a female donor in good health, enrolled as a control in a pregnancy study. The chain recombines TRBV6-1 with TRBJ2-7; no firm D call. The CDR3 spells CASSEYHRSEQYF. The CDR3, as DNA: TGTGCCAGCAGTGAATATCACCGTAGCGAGCAGTACTTC.